These T cell receptor beta chains were read from a single sample in a study of shared clonotypes between healthy human individuals. Data came from immunoSEQ multiplex PCR; TCRdb stores just in-frame clones and leaves some out. The table shows around 700,000 clones, with roughly 73% occurring only once. Specimen: memory CD4+ T cells sorted from blood. Receptors were obtained from a woman aged 25-40 years in good health. Each CDR3 is given with its conserved first and last residue. Fields, in order: J gene, V gene, D gene, clone size, CDR3 protein, CDR3 DNA. The D gene is left open where the match is weak. Clone size, where shown, is once, few, many, or a class for clones that have expanded.

TRBJ2-7	TRBV27	-	-	CASSSEGRANYEQYF	TGTGCCAGCAGTTCGGAGGGCCGTGCTAACTACGAGCAGTACTTC
TRBJ2-7	TRBV11-2	-	-	CASSLRDYEQYF	TGTGCCAGCAGCTTAAGGGACTACGAGCAGTACTTC
TRBJ2-1	TRBV11-3	TRBD1	-	CASSLEGQLYNEQFF	TGTGCCAGCAGCTTAGAGGGACAGCTGTACAATGAGCAGTTCTTC
TRBJ2-1	TRBV25-1	TRBD2	-	CASSPASGADNEQFF	TGTGCCAGCAGTCCCGCTAGCGGAGCCGACAATGAGCAGTTCTTC
TRBJ2-3	TRBV27	-	-	CASRPTRRADTQYF	TGTGCCAGCAGACCGACTAGAAGGGCGGATACGCAGTATTTT
TRBJ1-2	TRBV5-6	TRBD1	-	CASSVQGAPRNGYTF	TGTGCCAGCAGCGTACAGGGGGCGCCCCGGAATGGCTACACCTTC
TRBJ2-1	TRBV11-1	-	few	CASSLAPVYEQFF	TGTGCCAGCAGCTTAGCTCCAGTGTATGAGCAGTTCTTC
TRBJ1-5	TRBV11-3	-	-	CASSLVHQPQHF	TGTGCCAGCAGCTTAGTCCATCAGCCCCAGCATTTT
TRBJ2-7	TRBV4-1	-	-	CASSQTVATLGFPHEQYF	TGCGCCAGCAGCCAAACGGTCGCTACCTTAGGGTTCCCCCACGAGCAGTACTTC
TRBJ2-3	TRBV7-8	TRBD2	once	CASSFMLAGGDTQYF	TGTGCCAGCAGCTTTATGCTAGCGGGAGGAGATACGCAGTATTTT
TRBJ1-2	TRBV20-1	-	-	CSANPDSGYTF	TGCAGTGCTAACCCGGACAGCGGCTACACCTTC
TRBJ1-5	TRBV19	TRBD1	-	CASSTTGGGQPQHF	TGTGCCAGTAGTACCACAGGGGGAGGTCAGCCCCAGCATTTT
TRBJ1-5	TRBV28	-	-	CASSPSRVNQWPQHF	TGTGCCAGCAGTCCTAGCCGGGTTAATCAGTGGCCCCAGCATTTT
TRBJ2-7	TRBV28	TRBD1	-	CASSLPDRDWEQYF	TGTGCCAGCAGTTTACCGGACAGGGATTGGGAGCAGTACTTC
TRBJ2-3	TRBV18	TRBD2	-	CASSQQRERVDTQYF	TGTGCCAGCTCACAACAGCGGGAGCGGGTAGATACGCAGTATTTT
TRBJ1-5	TRBV2	-	once	CASRGFSQPQHF	TGTGCCAGCAGGGGGTTCAGTCAGCCCCAGCATTTT
TRBJ2-5	TRBV25-1	-	-	CASSGQRQETQYF	TGTGCCAGCAGTGGCCAGAGACAAGAGACCCAGTACTTC
TRBJ2-1	TRBV5-1	TRBD2	-	CASSLGLAGFNEQFF	TGCGCCAGCAGCTTGGGACTAGCGGGATTCAATGAGCAGTTCTTC
TRBJ2-1	TRBV4-1	-	-	CASSRLLARGNNEQFF	TGCGCCAGCAGCCGCCTACTAGCTAGGGGAAACAATGAGCAGTTCTTC
TRBJ1-5	TRBV6-5	-	-	CASRRLSNQPQHF	TGTGCCAGCAGGCGGTTAAGCAATCAGCCCCAGCATTTT
TRBJ1-2	TRBV23-1	-	-	CASSHQGWGYTF	TGCGCCAGCAGTCACCAGGGTTGGGGCTACACCTTC
TRBJ2-5	TRBV30	-	once	CAWSVTSGQETQYF	TGTGCCTGGAGTGTTACCAGCGGCCAAGAGACCCAGTACTTC
TRBJ1-2	TRBV28	-	-	CASNPSSQSYGYTF	TGTGCCAGCAACCCCTCCAGCCAGAGCTATGGCTACACCTTC
TRBJ2-3	TRBV27	TRBD2	few	CASSPRTSGTSTDTQYF	TGTGCCAGCAGTCCCAGGACTAGCGGGACTAGCACAGATACGCAGTATTTT
TRBJ1-3	TRBV6-6	-	-	CASSTWDKGNTIYF	TGTGCCAGCAGTACCTGGGACAAAGGAAACACCATATATTTT
TRBJ1-1	TRBV19	-	once	CASSNHFEAFF	TGTGCCAGTAGTAATCACTTTGAAGCTTTCTTT
TRBJ2-3	TRBV9	TRBD1	-	CASSSTGTAPNTQYF	TGTGCCAGCAGCTCTACCGGGACAGCCCCTAATACGCAGTATTTT
TRBJ2-7	TRBV28	-	-	CASSFHPYEQYF	TGTGCCAGCAGTTTCCACCCCTACGAGCAGTACTTC
TRBJ1-4	TRBV27	TRBD1	-	CASGTAVNEKLFF	TGTGCCAGCGGGACAGCGGTAAATGAAAAACTGTTTTTT
TRBJ2-7	TRBV7-8	-	-	CASSLDWGVNYEQYF	TGTGCCAGCAGCTTAGATTGGGGGGTAAACTACGAGCAGTACTTC
TRBJ2-5	TRBV4-1	-	-	CASSQDRGTRQETQYF	TGCGCCAGCAGCCAAGATAGGGGGACAAGGCAAGAGACCCAGTACTTC
TRBJ1-4	TRBV11-2	-	-	CASSWGGEKLFF	TGTGCCAGCAGCTGGGGTGGTGAAAAACTGTTTTTT
TRBJ2-3	TRBV5-1	-	-	CASSQGRAVSTDTQYF	TGCGCCAGCAGTCAGGGACGGGCCGTTAGCACAGATACGCAGTATTTT
TRBJ1-1	TRBV7-9	-	-	CASSPRRREAFF	TGTGCCAGCAGCCCGAGACGGCGTGAAGCTTTCTTT
TRBJ2-2	TRBV5-6	-	once	CASSYPQGLTGSGELFF	TGTGCCAGCAGCTACCCACAGGGTCTGACGGGGTCCGGGGAGCTGTTTTTT
TRBJ2-2	TRBV10-3	-	-	CAISGGPGELFF	TGTGCCATCAGTGGGGGGCCAGGGGAGCTGTTTTTT
TRBJ1-4	TRBV5-1	-	-	CASSLSQQNQKLFF	TGCGCCAGCAGCTTGAGTCAGCAAAATCAAAAACTGTTTTTT
TRBJ2-7	TRBV28	-	-	CASSFPGPTYEQYF	TGTGCCAGCAGTTTTCCAGGCCCCACCTACGAGCAGTACTTC
TRBJ2-7	TRBV5-8	TRBD1	-	CASSPTRQGAREQYF	TGTGCCAGCAGCCCAACCCGGCAGGGGGCGCGTGAGCAGTACTTC
TRBJ2-7	TRBV11-1	-	-	CASSSPGTRGSIREQYF	TGTGCCAGCAGCTCCCCCGGGACACGTGGGTCCATTCGCGAGCAGTACTTC
TRBJ1-1	TRBV6-5	TRBD1	few	CASSPSGQGRTEAFF	TGTGCCAGCAGCCCTTCGGGACAGGGGAGGACTGAAGCTTTCTTT
TRBJ1-4	TRBV10-3	TRBD1	-	CAISDGQGAEKLFF	TGTGCCATCAGTGACGGACAGGGGGCTGAAAAACTGTTTTTT
TRBJ2-7	TRBV11-3	-	once	CASSLVPSVSRYEQYF	TGTGCCAGCAGCTTAGTACCTAGCGTCTCTAGGTACGAGCAGTACTTC
TRBJ1-2	TRBV6-1	-	few	CASSELHLNYGYTF	TGTGCCAGCAGTGAATTACACCTCAACTATGGCTACACCTTC
TRBJ2-3	TRBV28	-	-	CASSLGTVRKYF	TGTGCCAGCAGTTTAGGGACGGTCAGAAAGTATTTT
TRBJ1-2	TRBV19	TRBD1	-	CASNDRERYGYTF	TGTGCCAGTAATGACAGGGAGAGGTATGGCTACACCTTC
TRBJ2-5	TRBV9	TRBD2	-	CASSAAGGGETQYF	TGTGCCAGCAGCGCAGCGGGAGGAGGGGAGACCCAGTACTTC
TRBJ2-5	TRBV28	-	-	CASLRRTEETQYF	TGTGCCAGCCTCAGAAGGACAGAAGAGACCCAGTACTTC
TRBJ1-4	TRBV19	-	-	CASTDFVEKLFF	TGTGCCAGTACAGACTTCGTTGAAAAACTGTTTTTT
TRBJ2-3	TRBV19	-	-	CASSDGPPSGGTDTQYF	TGTGCCAGTAGTGATGGCCCCCCCTCGGGGGGCACAGATACGCAGTATTTT
TRBJ2-1	TRBV6-7	TRBD1	few	CASTPTDRGNEQFF	TGTGCCAGCACACCTACGGACAGGGGCAATGAGCAGTTCTTC
TRBJ2-3	TRBV6-1	-	few	CASMGLLTDTQYF	TGTGCCAGCATGGGACTCCTCACAGATACGCAGTATTTT
TRBJ1-2	TRBV5-6	-	-	CASSLEQGGGYTF	TGTGCCAGCAGCTTGGAACAGGGCGGCGGCTACACCTTC
TRBJ2-7	TRBV7-8	-	-	CASSKLRLPGEQYF	TGTGCCAGCAGCAAACTGAGGCTACCCGGCGAGCAGTACTTC
TRBJ2-1	TRBV7-2	-	-	CASSSAGRNEQFF	TGTGCCAGCAGCTCAGCGGGCCGCAATGAGCAGTTCTTC
TRBJ2-7	TRBV11-2	-	-	CASSFSPEGEQYF	TGTGCCAGCAGCTTTTCTCCGGAGGGGGAGCAGTACTTC
TRBJ2-4	TRBV30	-	-	CAWSVSLDQYF	TGTGCCTGGAGTGTGTCCTTAGATCAGTACTTC